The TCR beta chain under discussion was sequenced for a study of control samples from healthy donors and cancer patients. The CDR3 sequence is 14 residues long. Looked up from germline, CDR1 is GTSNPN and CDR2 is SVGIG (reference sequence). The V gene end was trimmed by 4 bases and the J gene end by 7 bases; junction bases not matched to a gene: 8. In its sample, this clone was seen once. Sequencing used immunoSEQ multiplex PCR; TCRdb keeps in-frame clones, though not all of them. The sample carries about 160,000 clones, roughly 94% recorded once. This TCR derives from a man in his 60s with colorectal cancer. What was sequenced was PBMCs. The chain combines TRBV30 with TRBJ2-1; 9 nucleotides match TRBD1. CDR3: CAWTQGDRANEQFF. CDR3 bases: TGTGCCTGGACCCAAGGGGACAGGGCAAATGAGCAGTTCTTC.